These 31 T cell receptor beta chains were all obtained from the same sample, sequenced in a study of T cell responses to AZD1222 COVID-19 vaccine. Clones were read by immunoSEQ multiplex PCR, and TCRdb kept only the in-frame ones, dropping some. The sample yields about 100,000 clones, roughly 86% seen once. The sequencing here drew on peripheral blood, taken on day 0 of MenACWY control vaccination. The receptors here all came from an adult in good health.

This chain joins TRBV9 and TRBJ2-3, with D perhaps TRBD2 (6 bases). Between the trimmed V and J ends, which lost 0 bases and 4 bases, there was a span of 15 bases. Germline loops: CDR1 SGDLS, CDR2 YYNGEE. This CDR3 comprises 16 residues. This chain's CDR3 is CASSVGGGSRADTQYF. CDR3 sequence (DNA): TGTGCCAGCAGCGTAGGTGGAGGGAGTCGCGCAGATACGCAGTATTTT.

This sequence joins TRBV7-2 and TRBJ2-7, with a tentative D call TRBD1 (6 bases). V was pared by 4 bases and J by 0 bases, with 13 bases between. CDR3 length: 15 residues. Germline V gene sequence: CDR1 SGHTA, CDR2 FQGNSA. CDR3: CASSSRGFSSYEQYF. In DNA, the CDR3 is TGTGCCAGCAGCTCCAGGGGCTTTAGCTCCTACGAGCAGTACTTC.

The J gene is TRBJ1-5, the V gene TRBV6-5; 9 nucleotides agree with TRBD1. V shed 0 bases, J shed 15 bases, and the junction held 15 bases outside the gene matches. The CDR3 totals 16 residues. Germline V lookup: CDR1 MNHEY, CDR2 SVGAGI. CDR3 nucleotides: TGTGCCAGCAGTTACTCAGGGACAGGGCGTGGGCCATTTTCGCATTTT. This gives the protein CASSYSGTGRGPFSHF.

This chain's CDR3 is CASSFAGQETQYF. The CDR3 DNA sequence: TGTGCCAGCAGCTTTGCCGGTCAAGAGACCCAGTACTTC. V usage is TRBV7-2 and J usage is TRBJ2-5; D gene uncertain. The CDR3 length is 13 residues. V was clipped by 3 bases and J by 2 bases, with 7 bases between them. Germline CDR1 is SGHTA and CDR2 is FQGNSA.

The J gene is TRBJ1-2, the V gene TRBV2; 7 bases agree with TRBD1. V shed 1 base and J 13 bases; nucleotides not matched to a gene: 15. This CDR3 is built from 15 residues. In germline, CDR1 is SNHLY, CDR2 FYNNEI. CDR3 loop: CASSEGVRTGRLCTF. The CDR3 DNA sequence: TGTGCCAGCAGTGAAGGGGTTCGGACAGGCCGGTTGTGCACCTTC.

V is TRBV5-8 and J is TRBJ1-5, with a tentative D call TRBD1 (6 bases). Germline V CDR1 and CDR2: SGHTS, YDEGEE. The CDR3 sequence is 15 residues long. Deletions cut 2 bases from V and 9 bases from J, with 18 bases between. CDR3 sequence (DNA): TGTGCCAGCAGCTTACGGGGCCAGGGGTATCGGCCCCAGCATTTT. Translating it yields CASSLRGQGYRPQHF.

The chain joins TRBV5-1 to TRBJ2-7; 8 bases fit TRBD2. J lost 6 bases, V lost 7 bases, and 6 bases had no gene match. Looked up from germline, CDR1 is SGHRS and CDR2 is YFSETQ. The CDR3 has 12 amino acids. CDR3 nucleotide sequence: TGCGCCAGCGGCGGGACTAGTGCCGAGCAGTACTTC. It translates to CASGGTSAEQYF.

The chain recombines TRBV2 with TRBJ2-3; 13 positions agree with TRBD2. V trimming: 6 bases; J trimming: 8 bases; junction bases outside the gene matches: 5. Germline values: CDR1 SNHLY, CDR2 FYNNEI. CDR3 size: 14 residues. As DNA, the CDR3 is TGTGCCAGCAGAGATGGACTAGCGGGGGCTACGCAGTATTTT. Translation gives CASRDGLAGATQYF.

The rearrangement links TRBV28 to TRBJ2-7; D not resolved. Trimming pared 4 bases from V and 2 bases from J, leaving 12 bases between. The CDR3 totals 14 residues. Per germline, CDR1 MDHEN and CDR2 SYDVKM. Written as DNA, the CDR3 is TGTGCCAGCAGTTCTCGGCGGAGACCCTACGAGCAGTACTTC. Protein sequence: CASSSRRRPYEQYF.

The J gene is TRBJ1-6, the V gene TRBV11-2; D unresolved. V lost 3 bases and J 8 bases, leaving 11 bases between the germline ends. The CDR3 is 14 residues long. CDR1 and CDR2 (germline): SGHAT, FQNNGV. The CDR3 DNA reads TGTGCCAGCAGCTTCGGAGGCTCAGATTCACCCCTCCACTTT. Its protein product is CASSFGGSDSPLHF.

Written as DNA, the CDR3 is TGTGCCAGCAGTTTGGGTGGGACAAATGAAAAACTGTTTTTT. This translates into CASSLGGTNEKLFF. This rearrangement joins TRBV28 to TRBJ1-4; possibly TRBD1 for D (6 bases). Trimming shortened V by 3 bases and J by 5 bases, and 10 bases separated the two germline ends. Germline V gives CDR1 MDHEN, CDR2 SYDVKM. The CDR3 consists of 14 residues.

The rearrangement links TRBV7-2 to TRBJ1-5; D call uncertain. V gave up 0 bases and J gave up 5 bases, with 5 bases separating them. Germline assignment: CDR1 SGHTA and CDR2 FQGNSA. The CDR3 sequence is 13 residues long. The CDR3 here is CASSLAGDQPQHF. In DNA, the CDR3 is TGTGCCAGCAGCTTAGCGGGCGATCAGCCCCAGCATTTT.

In this sample, this clone turned up a few times. The V call is TRBV6-5, the J call TRBJ2-5, with D uncertain. Germline CDR1 MNHEY, CDR2 SVGAGI. Deletions cut 2 bases from V and 7 bases from J, with 11 bases between. This CDR3 contains 13 residues. The CDR3 bases are TGTGCCAGCAGTTACGGGCAGGCCGGGACCCAGTACTTC. It codes for CASSYGQAGTQYF.

The V and J genes are TRBV18 and TRBJ2-7; D not certain. The CDR3 has 13 residues. The V gene's germline CDR1 is KGHSH and CDR2 LQKENI. The V gene lost 0 bases and the J gene lost 7 bases, with 10 bases spanning the gap. This CDR3 reads CASSPPSRPEQYF. CDR3 DNA sequence: TGTGCCAGCTCACCACCGAGCCGGCCGGAGCAGTACTTC.

V gene TRBV14 combines with J gene TRBJ1-3; D gene uncertain. Trimming pared 1 base from V and 2 bases from J, leaving 9 bases between. The CDR3 contains 15 residues. CDR1 SGHDN and CDR2 FVKESK come from the germline V gene. The CDR3 loop reads CASSQVYVPGNTIYF. The CDR3 bases are TGTGCCAGCAGCCAAGTTTACGTTCCTGGAAACACCATATATTTT.

The chain joins TRBV3-1 (or the pseudogene TRBV3-2) to TRBJ2-7; possible D gene TRBD2, 7 bases. Germline V gives CDR1 LGHDT, CDR2 YNNKEL (reference sequence). The CDR3 runs 15 residues. Trimming took 3 bases from V and 2 from J, leaving 14 bases between them. CDR3 in DNA: TGTGCCAGCAGCCAGCAACGGGGGGCGCCCTACGAGCAGTACTTC. Protein: CASSQQRGAPYEQYF.

The genes are TRBV4-1 and TRBJ2-5; D not certain. CDR3 length equals 15 residues. CDR1 MGHRA and CDR2 YSYEKL come from the germline V gene. The germline V and J ends were trimmed by 1 base and 1 base, with 10 bases remaining between them. DNA of the CDR3: TGCGCCAGCAGCCAAGTATCGCCTACCCAAGAGACCCAGTACTTC. Its translation: CASSQVSPTQETQYF.

The rearrangement uses TRBV4-1 and TRBJ1-4; D unclear. With 0 bases removed from V and 7 bases from J, the gap between germline ends came to 12 bases. CDR3 length: 15 amino acids. Germline V gives CDR1 MGHRA, CDR2 YSYEKL. The CDR3 DNA sequence: TGCGCCAGCAGCCAAGATGGAGGGTTTGGTGAAAAACTGTTTTTT. Its translation: CASSQDGGFGEKLFF.

The chain carries TRBV7-6 and TRBJ2-1; D possibly matches TRBD1 or TRBD2 (5 bases each). V was shortened by 1 base and J by 5 bases, with 24 bases between the two germline ends. Germline CDR1 and CDR2: SGHVS and FNYEAQ. CDR3 size: 19 residues. CDR3 coding DNA: TGTGCCAGCAGCTTAGAGGGTGATTGGGGGAGCGGTTATAACAATGAGCAGTTCTTC. Amino acid sequence: CASSLEGDWGSGYNNEQFF.

This rearrangement joins TRBV7-8 to TRBJ1-4; 10 bases agree with TRBD1. CDR1 and CDR2 (germline): SGHVS, FQNEAQ. V lost 5 bases, J lost 7 bases, and 7 bases stayed unmatched. This CDR3 region has 15 residues. In nucleotides, the CDR3 is TGTGCCAGCAGCGGGCGACAGGGGGCGGTTGAAAAACTGTTTTTT. It codes for CASSGRQGAVEKLFF.

The chain employs TRBV7-9 and TRBJ2-7, with D tentatively TRBD1 (6 bases). Trimming pared 5 bases from V and 3 bases from J, leaving 17 bases between. Looked up from germline, CDR1 is SEHNR and CDR2 is FQNEAQ (reference sequence). The CDR3 runs 15 residues. The CDR3, as DNA: TGTGCCAGCAGCCCTCGACCGGGACATCTCTACGAGCAGTACTTC. Protein sequence: CASSPRPGHLYEQYF.

The V gene is TRBV2, the J gene TRBJ2-5, with TRBD2 as a possible D gene (5 bases). Germline V gene lookup returns CDR1 SNHLY and CDR2 FYNNEI. The CDR3 spans 15 residues. V lost 6 bases and J lost 2, with 16 bases in between. The CDR3 loop is CASRLGLARQETQYF. The CDR3 bases are TGTGCCAGCAGACTAGGGCTAGCACGTCAAGAGACCCAGTACTTC. Based on the CDR3 plus reference TRBV2 and TRBJ2-5, the full variable domain is EPEVTQTPSHQVTQMGQEVILRCVPISNHLYFYWYRQILGQKVEFLVSFYNNEISEKSEIFDDQFSVERPDGSNFTLKIRSTKLEDSAMYFCASRLGLARQETQYFGPGTRLLVL.

The chain carries TRBV28 and TRBJ1-2; 11 positions agree with TRBD1. V lost 5 bases and J lost 7; bases outside the gene matches: 6. Germline V gene sequence: CDR1 MDHEN, CDR2 SYDVKM. The length of the CDR3 is 14 residues. The CDR3 DNA sequence: TGTGCCAGCAGTCGAGAGGGGACAGGGGGTGGCTACACCTTC. It is translated as CASSREGTGGGYTF.

This clone was detected only once. This rearrangement joins TRBV6-1 to TRBJ1-3; 7 bases map to TRBD1. Germline CDR1 reads MNHNS; CDR2 reads SASEGT. V was pared by 0 bases and J by 0 bases, with 8 bases of the junction left unmatched. This CDR3 has 18 amino acids. The CDR3 DNA follows: TGTGCCAGCAGTGAAGCGCTACCGGGACAGATCTCTGGAAACACCATATATTTT. It encodes CASSEALPGQISGNTIYF.

The gene calls are TRBV2 and TRBJ2-1; 11 bases map to TRBD2. CDR1 and CDR2 from the germline V gene are SNHLY and FYNNEI. The trim removed 7 bases at V and 10 bases at J, leaving 12 bases unmatched. The CDR3 is 15 residues long. The CDR3 here is CASTKLAGAPGEQFF. The DNA for the CDR3 is TGTGCCAGCACAAAACTAGCGGGAGCGCCCGGGGAGCAGTTCTTC.

In its sample, this clone was seen a few times. V gene TRBV11-2 combines with J gene TRBJ1-3; no clear D gene. The CDR3 covers 15 residues. Germline assignment: CDR1 SGHAT and CDR2 FQNNGV. With 3 bases removed from V and 2 bases from J, the gap between germline ends came to 11 bases. DNA for the CDR3: TGTGCCAGCAGCTTTCTTACACAGCCTGGAAACACCATATATTTT. Protein sequence: CASSFLTQPGNTIYF.

The chain employs TRBV28 and TRBJ2-7; 7 nucleotides agree with TRBD1. CDR3 length: 13 amino acids. Trimming removed 6 bases from V and 4 bases from J; junction bases left unmatched: 6. Germline-derived CDR1 and CDR2 are MDHEN and SYDVKM. CDR3 DNA sequence: TGTGCCAGCAGATCGACAGGGTTATACGAGCAGTACTTC. Its protein is CASRSTGLYEQYF.

The gene calls are TRBV3-1 (or the pseudogene TRBV3-2) and TRBJ1-5, with D unclear. There are 14 residues in the CDR3. V was pared by 3 bases and J by 7 bases, with 13 bases between. Germline-derived CDR1 and CDR2 are LGHDT and YNNKEL (reference sequence). The CDR3 DNA follows: TGTGCCAGCAGCCAGCGATATCAGGCCCAGCCCCAGCATTTT. It yields the protein CASSQRYQAQPQHF.

The V gene is TRBV5-1, the J gene TRBJ2-2, with TRBD2 identical over 7 bases. V lost 7 bases to trimming and J lost 6 bases; unmatched junction nucleotides: 9. Germline V gives CDR1 SGHRS, CDR2 YFSETQ. The CDR3 covers 14 residues. CDR3 protein: CASGLGGDSGELFF. In DNA, the CDR3 is TGCGCCAGCGGACTTGGGGGGGACTCCGGGGAGCTGTTTTTT.

The genes are TRBV7-8 and TRBJ2-7, with TRBD1 identical over 8 bases. Unmatched junction bases numbered 6, after V lost 5 bases and J lost 3 bases. CDR1 is SGHVS and CDR2 is FQNEAQ in the germline V gene. The CDR3 is 14 amino acids. The CDR3 here is CASSPNRGVYEQYF. CDR3 in DNA: TGTGCCAGCAGCCCGAACAGGGGGGTCTACGAGCAGTACTTC.

The V and J genes are TRBV6-2 or TRBV6-3 and TRBJ2-5; 8 bases fit TRBD1. V shed 5 bases and J 9 bases; nucleotides not matched to a gene: 17. There are 16 residues in the CDR3. Germline V gene lookup returns CDR1 MNHEY and CDR2 SVGEGT. CDR3: CASSNPIRTGPSAQYF. CDR3 nucleotide sequence: TGTGCCAGCAGTAACCCAATTCGGACAGGGCCTTCGGCCCAGTACTTC.